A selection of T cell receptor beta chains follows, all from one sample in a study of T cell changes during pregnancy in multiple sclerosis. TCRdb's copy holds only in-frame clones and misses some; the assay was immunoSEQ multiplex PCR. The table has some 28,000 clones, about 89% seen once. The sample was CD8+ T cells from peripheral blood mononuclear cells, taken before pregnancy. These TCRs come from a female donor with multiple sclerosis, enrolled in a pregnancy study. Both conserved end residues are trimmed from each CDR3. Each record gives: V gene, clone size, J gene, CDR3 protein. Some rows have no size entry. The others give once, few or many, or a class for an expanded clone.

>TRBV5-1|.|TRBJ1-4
ASSPGQGAANEKLF
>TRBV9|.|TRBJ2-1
ASSVAGGRNEQF
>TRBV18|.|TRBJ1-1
ASSAGPGQGNTEAF
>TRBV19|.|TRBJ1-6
ASSMSPIHLGSYNSPLH
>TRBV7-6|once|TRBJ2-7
ASSLAGNSYEQY
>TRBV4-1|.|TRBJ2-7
ASSPIREDPYEQY
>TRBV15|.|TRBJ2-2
ATRGQGETGELF
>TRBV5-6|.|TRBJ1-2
ASSWDRSNYGYT
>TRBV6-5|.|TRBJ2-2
ASSYPSTGELF
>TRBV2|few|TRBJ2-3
ASSDGVARVDTQY
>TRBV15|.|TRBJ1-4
ATSRDETGVPTNEKLF
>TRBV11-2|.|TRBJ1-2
ASSLEGRWYGYT
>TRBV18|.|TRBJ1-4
ASSPPGVSEKLF
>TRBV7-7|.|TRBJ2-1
ASSPGTSAAIEQF
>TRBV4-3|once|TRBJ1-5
ASSQGDRRGNQPQH
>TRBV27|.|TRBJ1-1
ASSIYGQGQEAF
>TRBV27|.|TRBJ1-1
ASRTTGERRGGAEAF
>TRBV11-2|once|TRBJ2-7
ASIDTGTGGLGEQY
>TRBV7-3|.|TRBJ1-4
ASSVLRDICTSTNEKLF
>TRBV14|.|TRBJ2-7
ASSQRTGSRAYEQY
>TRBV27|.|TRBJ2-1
ASSERGGEDEQF
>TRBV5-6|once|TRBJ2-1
ASSLPSSYNEQF
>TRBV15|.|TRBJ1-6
ATSTREHSPLH
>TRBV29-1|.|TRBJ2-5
SVEPTGGVEETQY
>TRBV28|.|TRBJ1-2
ASSLSRIQGIYGYT
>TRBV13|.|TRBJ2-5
ASSPLGAGGEETQY
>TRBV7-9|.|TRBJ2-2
ASSPRGQTVGGELF
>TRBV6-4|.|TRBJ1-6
ATSVGQHNSPLH
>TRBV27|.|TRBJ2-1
ASKGLAGPNEQF
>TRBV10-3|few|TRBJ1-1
AISENDRVSPRNTEAF
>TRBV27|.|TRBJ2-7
ASASGTGYEQY
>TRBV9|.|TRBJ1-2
ASSVGGGTGPYGYT
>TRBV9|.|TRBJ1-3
ASSPGGGAIGNTIY
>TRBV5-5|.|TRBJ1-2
ASSLTGWKDYT
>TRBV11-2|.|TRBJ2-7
ASSFFLVPDSTYEQY
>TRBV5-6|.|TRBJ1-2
ASSLGQGIYGYT
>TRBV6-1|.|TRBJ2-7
ASSSSDTGGYEQY
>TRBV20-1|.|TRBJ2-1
RGLRDEQF
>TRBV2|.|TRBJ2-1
ASSFGGNIGNEQF
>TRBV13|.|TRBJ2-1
ASSFETGWNEQF
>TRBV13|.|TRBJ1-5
ASSLGMGAYNQPQH
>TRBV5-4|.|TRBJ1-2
ASSTTGTYYGYT
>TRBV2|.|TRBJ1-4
ASSEAEEVGQINEKLF
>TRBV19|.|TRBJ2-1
ASSVAGSSYNEQF
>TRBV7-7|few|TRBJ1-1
ASSFGPNTEAF
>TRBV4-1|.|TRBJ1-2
ASSQDFWRKPNYGYT
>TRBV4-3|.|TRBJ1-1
ASSQGWAAAEAF
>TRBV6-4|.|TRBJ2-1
ASSESVDRGGYNEQF
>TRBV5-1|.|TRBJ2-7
ASSLGTGFYEQY
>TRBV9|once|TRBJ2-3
ASSVGLAGTDTQY
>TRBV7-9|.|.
ASSRPGQGAYEQY
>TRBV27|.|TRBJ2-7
ASSLGQGTSYEQY
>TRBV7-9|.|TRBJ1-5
ASSSSGAGDQPQH
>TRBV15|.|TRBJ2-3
ATSGAFSSEGGQDTQY
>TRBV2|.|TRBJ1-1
ASRAPGGTTEAF
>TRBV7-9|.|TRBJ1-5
ASSLKGGGQPQH
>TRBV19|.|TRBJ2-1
ASSITRGAGDLYNEQF
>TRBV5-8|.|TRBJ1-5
ASSLGQQEPSNQPQH